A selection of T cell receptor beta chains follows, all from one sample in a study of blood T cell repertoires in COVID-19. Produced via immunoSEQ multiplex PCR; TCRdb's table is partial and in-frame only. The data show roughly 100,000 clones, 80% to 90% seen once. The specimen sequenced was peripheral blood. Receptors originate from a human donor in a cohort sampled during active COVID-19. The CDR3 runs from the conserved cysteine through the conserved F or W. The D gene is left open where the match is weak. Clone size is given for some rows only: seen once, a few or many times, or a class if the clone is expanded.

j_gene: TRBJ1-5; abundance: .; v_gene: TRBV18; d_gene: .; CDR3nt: TGTGCCAGCTCATTTTCTCTCCCCCCAGGGCGCCAGCCCCAGCATTTT; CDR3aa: CASSFSLPPGRQPQHF
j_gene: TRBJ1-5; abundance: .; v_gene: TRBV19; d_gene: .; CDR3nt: TGTGCCAGTAGTATAGCTTTGGGGGGTCAGCCCCAGCATTTT; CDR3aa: CASSIALGGQPQHF
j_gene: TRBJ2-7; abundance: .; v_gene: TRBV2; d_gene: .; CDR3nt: TGTGCCAGCAGGTCGGAGGTCTCCTCCTACGAGCAGTACTTC; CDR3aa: CASRSEVSSYEQYF
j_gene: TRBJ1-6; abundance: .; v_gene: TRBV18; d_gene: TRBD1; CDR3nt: TGTGCCAGCTCCGTAGGGACAGCGACCTATAATTCACCCCTCCACTTT; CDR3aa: CASSVGTATYNSPLHF
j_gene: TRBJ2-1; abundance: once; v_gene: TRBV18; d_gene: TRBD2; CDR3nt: TGTGCCAGCTCCCCGACTAGCGGGGGGGTAGAGTATGAGCAGTTCTTC; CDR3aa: CASSPTSGGVEYEQFF
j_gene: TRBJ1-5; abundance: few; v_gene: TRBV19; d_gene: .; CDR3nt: TGTGCCAGTAGTATAGATTTCAGGGGTATGAAGCCCCAGCATTTT; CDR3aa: CASSIDFRGMKPQHF
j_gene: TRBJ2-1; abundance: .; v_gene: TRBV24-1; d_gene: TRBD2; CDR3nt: TGTGCCACCAGGGAGGCTAGCGGGGGCCGCAATGAGCAGTTCTTC; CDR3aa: CATREASGGRNEQFF
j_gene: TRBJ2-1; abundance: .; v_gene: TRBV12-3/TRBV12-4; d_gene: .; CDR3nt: TGTGCCAGCAGTTTATTCGATGAGCAGTTCTTC; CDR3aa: CASSLFDEQFF
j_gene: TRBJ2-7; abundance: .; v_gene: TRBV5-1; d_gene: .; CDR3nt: TGCGCCAGCAGCTTGGTGTTCGGGTCCTACGAGCAGTACTTC; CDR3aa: CASSLVFGSYEQYF
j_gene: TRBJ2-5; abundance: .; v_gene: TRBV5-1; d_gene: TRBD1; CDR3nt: TGCGCCAGCAGTCATTGGGGTGACAGGGGGCCAGAGACCCAGTACTTC; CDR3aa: CASSHWGDRGPETQYF
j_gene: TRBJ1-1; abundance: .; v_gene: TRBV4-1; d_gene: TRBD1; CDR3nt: TGCGCCAGCAGCCAAGATGCAGGGGGTGGGTCCACTGAAGCTTTCTTT; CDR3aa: CASSQDAGGGSTEAFF
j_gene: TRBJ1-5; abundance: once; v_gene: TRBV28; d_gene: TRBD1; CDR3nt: TGTGCCAGCAGTTTAGGACGGACAGGGATCATGCAGCCCCAGCATTTT; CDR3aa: CASSLGRTGIMQPQHF
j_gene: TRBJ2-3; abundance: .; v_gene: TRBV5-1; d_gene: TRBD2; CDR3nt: TGCGCCAGCGGCGATATAGGACTAGCAACAGATACGCAGTATTTT; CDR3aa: CASGDIGLATDTQYF
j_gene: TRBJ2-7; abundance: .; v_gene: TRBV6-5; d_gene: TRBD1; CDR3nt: TGTGCCAGCCAAAAACAGGGGCGCCCCTACGAGCAGTACTTC; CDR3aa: CASQKQGRPYEQYF
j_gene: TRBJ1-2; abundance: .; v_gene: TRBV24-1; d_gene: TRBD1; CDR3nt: TGTGCCACCAGTGAGCCGGGACAGGGGAACCTAAACTATGGCTACACCTTC; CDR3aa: CATSEPGQGNLNYGYTF
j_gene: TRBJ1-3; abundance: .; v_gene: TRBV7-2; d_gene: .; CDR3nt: TGTGCCAGCTCGATAGTGAACTCTGGAAACACCATATATTTT; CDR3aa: CASSIVNSGNTIYF
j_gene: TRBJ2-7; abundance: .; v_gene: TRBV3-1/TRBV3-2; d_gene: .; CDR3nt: TGTGCCAGCAGCCAAGTCGCGAAATTCGACGAGCAGTACTTC; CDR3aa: CASSQVAKFDEQYF
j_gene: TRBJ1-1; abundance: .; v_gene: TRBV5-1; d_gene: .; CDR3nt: TGCGCCAGCAGCTTGGCCGTAATGAACACTGAAGCTTTCTTT; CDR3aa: CASSLAVMNTEAFF
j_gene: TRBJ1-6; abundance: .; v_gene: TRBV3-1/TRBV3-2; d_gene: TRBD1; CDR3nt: TGTGCCAGCAGCCAAGGCCTGGGACAGGCTAATTCACCCCTCCACTTT; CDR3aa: CASSQGLGQANSPLHF
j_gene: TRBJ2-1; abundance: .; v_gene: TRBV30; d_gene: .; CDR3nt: TGTGCCTGGAGTTCTAGCGCTGAGCAGTTCTTC; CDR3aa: CAWSSSAEQFF
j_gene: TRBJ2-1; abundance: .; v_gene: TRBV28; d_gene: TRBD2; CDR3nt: TGTGCCAGCAGTTTCCGCCCGCTAGCGGGAGTTCAAAATGAGCAGTTCTTC; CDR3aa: CASSFRPLAGVQNEQFF
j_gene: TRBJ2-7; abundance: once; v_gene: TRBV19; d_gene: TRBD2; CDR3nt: TGTGCCAGTAGTAATATAGGGCGGGGGATATCCTACGAGCAGTACTTC; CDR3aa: CASSNIGRGISYEQYF
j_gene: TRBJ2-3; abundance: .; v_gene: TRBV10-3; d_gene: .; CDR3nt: TGTGCCGTCAACTCGTTCACAGATACGCAGTATTTT; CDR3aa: CAVNSFTDTQYF
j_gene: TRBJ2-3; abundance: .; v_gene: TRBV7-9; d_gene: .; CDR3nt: TGTGCCAGCAGCGGCCTTATTGCAGATACGCAGTATTTT; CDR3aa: CASSGLIADTQYF
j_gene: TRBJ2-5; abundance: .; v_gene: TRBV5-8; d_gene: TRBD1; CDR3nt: TGTGCCAGCAGCTGGGGGACAGGGGAAGAGACCCAGTACTTC; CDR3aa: CASSWGTGEETQYF
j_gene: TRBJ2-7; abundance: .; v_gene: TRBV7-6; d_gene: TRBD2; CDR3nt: TGTGCCAGCAGCTTATACGGCGGGGGTTCCTACGAGCAGTACTTC; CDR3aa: CASSLYGGGSYEQYF